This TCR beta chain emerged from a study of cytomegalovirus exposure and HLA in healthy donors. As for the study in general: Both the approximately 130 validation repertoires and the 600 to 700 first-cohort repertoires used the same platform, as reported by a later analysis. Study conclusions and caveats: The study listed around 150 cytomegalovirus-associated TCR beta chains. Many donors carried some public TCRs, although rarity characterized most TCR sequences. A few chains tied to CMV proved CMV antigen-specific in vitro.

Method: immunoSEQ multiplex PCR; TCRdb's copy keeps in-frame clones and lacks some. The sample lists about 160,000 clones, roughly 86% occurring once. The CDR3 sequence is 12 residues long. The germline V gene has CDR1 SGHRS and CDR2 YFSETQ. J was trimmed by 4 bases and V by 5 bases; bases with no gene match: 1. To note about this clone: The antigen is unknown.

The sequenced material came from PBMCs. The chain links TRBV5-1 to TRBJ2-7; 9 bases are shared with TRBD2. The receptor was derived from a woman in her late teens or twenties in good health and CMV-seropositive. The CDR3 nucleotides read TGCGCCAGCAGGCGGGAGGGGTACGAGCAGTACTTC. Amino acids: CASRREGYEQYF.